In this sample, the clone carrying this TCR beta chain turned up a few times. These data originate in a study of cytomegalovirus exposure and HLA in healthy donors. Researchers ran the PCR with 60 Vbeta and 13 Jbeta primers. Some clones are missing from TCRdb's copy, which holds only in-frame ones; the method was immunoSEQ multiplex PCR. The sample includes about 84,000 clones, around three fifths of them seen just once. Material for sequencing was PBMCs. The sequence was obtained from a woman in her 40s in good health and CMV-seropositive.

CDR3 nucleotide sequence: TGTGCCTGGAGAGGGACAGGGGCTCAGCCCCAGCATTTT. Protein: CAWRGTGAQPQHF. The V gene is TRBV30, the J gene TRBJ1-5; 10 bases fit TRBD1. The CDR3 extends over 13 amino acids. Germline assignment: CDR1 GTSNPN and CDR2 SVGIG (reference sequence). Trimming took 3 bases from V and 6 from J; bases not matched to a gene: 2.